These 32 T cell receptor beta chains were sequenced from one sample in a study of PD-1 blockade in classical Hodgkin lymphoma. Time point described: cycle 4 day 1 (C4D1), after more than 5 weeks of nivolumab. With no exception, relapse followed autologous stem cell transplantation in all patients, and brentuximab vedotin exposure varied. Sequencing used immunoSEQ multiplex PCR; TCRdb keeps in-frame clones, though not all of them. The table lists roughly 48,000 clones, more than 75% of them singletons. Source: peripheral blood mononuclear cells (PBMCs), taken before the fourth cycle of nivolumab. The origin of the receptors is a human donor with classical Hodgkin lymphoma.

The rearrangement links TRBV15 to TRBJ2-7, with TRBD1 identical over 10 bases. The CDR3 is made up of 15 amino acids. Looked up from germline, CDR1 is LNHNV and CDR2 is YYDKDF (reference sequence). V shed 4 bases and J 5 bases; nucleotides not matched to a gene: 8. CDR3 DNA: TGTGCCACCAGCACCCAGACAGGGGGCAGGCACGAGCAGTACTTC. Amino acid sequence: CATSTQTGGRHEQYF.

The chain recombines TRBV15 with TRBJ1-4, with unresolved D. Trimming took 0 bases from V and 7 from J, leaving 12 bases between them. CDR3 length equals 15 residues. The V gene's germline CDR1 is LNHNV and CDR2 YYDKDF (reference sequence). CDR3 region: CATSRDGGQPEKLFF. In DNA, the CDR3 is TGTGCCACCAGCAGAGATGGCGGTCAGCCTGAAAAACTGTTTTTT.

The chain is built from TRBV15 and TRBJ1-1; D not certain. The CDR3 is made up of 12 amino acids. V gave up 1 base and J gave up 5 bases, with 5 bases separating them. CDR1 and CDR2 (germline): LNHNV, YYDKDF (reference sequence). CDR3 DNA sequence: TGTGCCACCAGCAGAGCTGAAACTGAAGCTTTCTTT. Translating gives CATSRAETEAFF.

V usage is TRBV28 and J usage is TRBJ2-3; D remains ambiguous. There are 16 residues in the CDR3. Trimming removed 2 bases at V and 3 bases at J, with 15 bases between. Germline values: CDR1 MDHEN, CDR2 SYDVKM. CDR3 region: CASSLTKADTTDTQYF. In nucleotides, the CDR3 is TGTGCCAGCAGTTTAACGAAAGCCGATACGACAGATACGCAGTATTTT.

The chain employs TRBV28 and TRBJ1-2; 7 bases align to TRBD1. Per germline, CDR1 MDHEN and CDR2 SYDVKM. Losses at the gene ends were 2 bases for V and 4 bases for J; bases not matched to a gene: 1. This CDR3 region has 13 residues. In nucleotides, the CDR3 is TGTGCCAGCAGTTTAGGACAGGTCTATGGCTACACCTTC. This gives the protein CASSLGQVYGYTF.

The chain employs TRBV5-1 and TRBJ1-4; D not certain. This CDR3 has 14 amino acids. The ends were cut back, 1 base at V and 8 bases at J, with 12 bases in the middle. CDR1 and CDR2 from the germline V gene are SGHRS and YFSETQ. CDR3 sequence (DNA): TGCGCCAGCAGCTTGATGGGAGACACCGAAAAACTGTTTTTT. Protein product: CASSLMGDTEKLFF. Looking up the rest from reference TRBV5-1 and TRBJ1-4 gives the full variable domain: KAGVTQTPRYLIKTRGQQVTLSCSPISGHRSVSWYQQTPGQGLQFLFEYFSETQRNKGNFPGRFSGRQFSNSRSEMNVSTLELGDSALYLCASSLMGDTEKLFFGSGTQLSVL.

Points on this clone: Other DNA sequences within the sample encode an identical CDR3. The chain links TRBV5-1 to TRBJ1-4, with 9 nucleotides matching TRBD1. J gave up 5 bases and V 7 bases, and 6 bases lay outside the gene matches. This CDR3 is 14 amino acids long. Germline V lookup: CDR1 SGHRS, CDR2 YFSETQ. CDR3 nucleotide sequence: TGCGCCAGCCGACCCGGGACAGGGAATGAAAAACTGTTTTTT. Translation gives CASRPGTGNEKLFF. Supplemented by reference TRBV5-1 and TRBJ1-4, the full variable domain reads KAGVTQTPRYLIKTRGQQVTLSCSPISGHRSVSWYQQTPGQGLQFLFEYFSETQRNKGNFPGRFSGRQFSNSRSEMNVSTLELGDSALYLCASRPGTGNEKLFFGSGTQLSVL.

This chain links TRBV19 with TRBJ2-3, with 7 positions matching TRBD2. CDR1 LNHDA and CDR2 SQIVND come from the germline V gene (reference sequence). CDR3 length: 14 residues. V lost 9 bases to trimming and J lost 1 base; unmatched junction nucleotides: 7. The CDR3 DNA reads TGTGCCAGCGCCGCTAGCGGAGGCACAGATACGCAGTATTTT. It is translated as CASAASGGTDTQYF.

This chain links TRBV5-6 with TRBJ2-7; tentatively, D is TRBD2 (6 bases). In germline, CDR1 is SGHDT, CDR2 YYEEEE. CDR3 length: 13 amino acids. V lost 2 bases to trimming and J lost 4 bases, with 10 bases between them. The CDR3, as DNA: TGTGCCAGCAGCTTTGTCGGGAGATACGAGCAGTACTTC. Translation: CASSFVGRYEQYF.

The chain carries TRBV7-3 and TRBJ2-1, with a weak D call TRBD1 (5 bases). Trimming took 5 bases from V and 6 from J, leaving 11 bases between them. Germline CDR1 and CDR2: SGHTA and FQGTGA. This CDR3 region has 13 residues. The CDR3 protein is CASSATGVNEQFF. CDR3 DNA sequence: TGTGCCAGCAGCGCAACAGGAGTCAATGAGCAGTTCTTC.

V usage is TRBV7-6 and J usage is TRBJ2-5; 8 positions agree with TRBD1. CDR1 and CDR2 (germline): SGHVS, FNYEAQ. The J segment lost 5 bases and the V segment lost 1 base, leaving 3 bases of the junction unmatched. The CDR3 has 14 residues. In DNA form, the CDR3 reads TGTGCCAGCAGCTTAGGGACAGGGACGGAGACCCAGTACTTC. As protein: CASSLGTGTETQYF.

This clone is medium-sized (0.01 to 0.1%) in the sample. This chain uses TRBV7-2 with TRBJ2-2; a weak D match, TRBD2 (6 bases). The V end was cut by 7 bases, the J end by 3 bases, with 24 bases between. Germline V lookup: CDR1 SGHTA, CDR2 FQGNSA. This CDR3 comprises 18 residues. The CDR3 loop reads CASTPWDFRQIYTGELFF. CDR3 bases: TGTGCCAGCACCCCGTGGGACTTCCGACAGATCTACACCGGGGAGCTGTTTTTT.

This chain uses TRBV28 with TRBJ2-3, with D possibly TRBD2 on 6 matching bases. This CDR3 spans 18 amino acids. Trimming cost V 3 bases and J 2 bases, with 21 bases left between them. From germline, CDR1 is MDHEN and CDR2 SYDVKM. Here the CDR3 DNA reads TGTGCCAGCAGTTTTCCCCTTCCCCCACCGGGGGTCACAGATACGCAGTATTTT. This translates into CASSFPLPPPGVTDTQYF. The full variable domain, rest sourced from reference TRBV28 and TRBJ2-3, is DVKVTQSSRYLVKRTGEKVFLECVQDMDHENMFWYRQDPGLGLRLIYFSYDVKMKEKGDIPEGYSVSREKKERFSLILESASTNQTSMYLCASSFPLPPPGVTDTQYFGPGTRLTVL.

The chain carries TRBV27 and TRBJ1-2; 7 nucleotides line up with TRBD1. The CDR3 contains 13 residues. CDR1 is MNHEY, CDR2 SMNVEV, per germline (reference sequence). With V trimmed by 2 bases and J by 10 bases, 7 bases remained unmatched. CDR3 sequence: CASSLVAGGDYTF. Written as DNA, the CDR3 is TGTGCCAGCAGTTTAGTGGCAGGGGGAGACTACACCTTC.

V usage is TRBV9 and J usage is TRBJ1-2, with D perhaps matching TRBD1 (6 bases). Trimming left V 2 bases short and J 6 bases short, with 11 bases between. Germline CDR1 is SGDLS and CDR2 is YYNGEE. This CDR3 contains 13 residues. In nucleotides, the CDR3 is TGTGCCAGCAGCGTTACAGGGTTCCATGGCTACACCTTC. Residues: CASSVTGFHGYTF.

The chain employs TRBV9 and TRBJ1-6, with 9 bases matching TRBD1. Trimming removed 2 bases from V and 6 bases from J; junction bases left unmatched: 9. The CDR3 spans 17 residues. Germline V CDR1 and CDR2: SGDLS, YYNGEE. CDR3 DNA sequence: TGTGCCAGCAGCGTTACCCCGGGACAGGGAACTAATTCACCCCTCCACTTT. It is translated as CASSVTPGQGTNSPLHF.

The table lists this clone with a few counts. The chain is built from TRBV7-9 and TRBJ2-7, with a weak D call TRBD2 (6 bases). The CDR3 consists of 13 residues. Germline V lookup: CDR1 SEHNR, CDR2 FQNEAQ (reference sequence). V gave up 2 bases and J gave up 4 bases, with 9 bases separating them. The CDR3 DNA is TGTGCCAGCAGCTTATCTCGGGGGTACGAGCAGTACTTC. Protein sequence: CASSLSRGYEQYF.

The CDR3 coding sequence is TGTGCCAGCAGCTTAAGACCCCTCGGAGCTAACTATGGCTACACCTTC. It translates to CASSLRPLGANYGYTF. The rearrangement uses TRBV7-9 and TRBJ1-2, with unresolved D. The V end was cut by 2 bases, the J end by 0 bases, with 13 bases between. The germline CDR1 and CDR2 sequences are SEHNR and FQNEAQ (reference sequence). This CDR3 comprises 16 residues.

The rearrangement uses TRBV7-6 and TRBJ2-7; 7 bases are a match to TRBD2. Germline trimming cut 1 base from V and 4 bases from J; bases unmatched to any gene: 1. This CDR3 is 13 amino acids long. Germline-derived CDR1 and CDR2 are SGHVS and FNYEAQ. CDR3 sequence: CASSLGGGYEQYF. For the CDR3, the DNA is TGTGCCAGCAGCTTAGGGGGGGGGTACGAGCAGTACTTC.

The chain links TRBV5-1 to TRBJ2-7; the D is unclear. Trimming took 0 bases from V and 4 from J, leaving 11 bases between them. The germline V gene encodes CDR1 SGHRS and CDR2 YFSETQ. The CDR3 loop spans 14 amino acids. The CDR3: CASSLAGEIYEQYF. For the CDR3, the DNA is TGCGCCAGCAGCTTGGCGGGCGAGATTTACGAGCAGTACTTC.

This clone occurred once. The chain employs TRBV7-6 and TRBJ2-2; unclear D gene. The germline V and J ends were trimmed by 5 bases and 0 bases, with 16 bases remaining between them. Germline V gives CDR1 SGHVS, CDR2 FNYEAQ. CDR3 size: 17 residues. The CDR3 DNA reads TGTGCCAGCAGCCAAGTGGTTCGTCAGGCGAACACCGGGGAGCTGTTTTTT. It encodes CASSQVVRQANTGELFF.

This chain connects TRBV23-1 to TRBJ2-7; D remains ambiguous. TRBV23-1 is reported as an ORF; its role is uncertain. V gave up 4 bases and J gave up 2 bases, with 21 bases separating them. This CDR3 is built from 17 residues. In nucleotides, the CDR3 is TGCGCCAGCAGTCGGTCGGGTAGAACAGCTACTACCTACGAGCAGTACTTC. Its translation is CASSRSGRTATTYEQYF.

The V and J genes are TRBV6-5 and TRBJ2-7; 9 bases are shared with TRBD1. After removal of 2 bases from V and 3 bases from J, the junction contained 2 bases not matched to a gene. CDR3 length equals 14 residues. Germline lookup yields CDR1 MNHEY and CDR2 SVGAGI. The CDR3, as DNA: TGTGCCAGCAGTTACGCGGACAGGGGCTACGAGCAGTACTTC. Amino acids: CASSYADRGYEQYF.

V gene TRBV11-2 combines with J gene TRBJ1-1, with D perhaps TRBD1 (6 bases). Trimming pared 5 bases from V and 1 base from J, leaving 8 bases between. The CDR3 has 13 amino acids. The V gene's germline CDR1 is SGHAT and CDR2 FQNNGV. The CDR3 reads CASSTDRNTEAFF. The CDR3 DNA is TGTGCCAGCAGCACGGACAGGAACACTGAAGCTTTCTTT.

The rearrangement joins TRBV7-2 to TRBJ2-7; D possibly uses TRBD1 or TRBD2 (6 bases each). The germline V gene encodes CDR1 SGHTA and CDR2 FQGNSA. This CDR3 is built from 13 residues. Trimming shortened V by 6 bases and J by 6 bases, and 15 bases separated the two germline ends. The DNA for the CDR3 is TGTGCCAGCAGGTTGGGGGCGGGGTCCGAGCAGTACTTC. Protein: CASRLGAGSEQYF.

The J gene is TRBJ1-1, the V gene TRBV10-3, with D possibly matching TRBD1 (6 bases). With 2 bases removed from V and 0 bases from J, the gap between germline ends came to 13 bases. This CDR3 region has 16 residues. The V gene's germline CDR1 is ENHRY and CDR2 SYGVKD. The CDR3 nucleotides read TGTGCCATCAGTGAGATGGGGGGCGGGGTGAACACTGAAGCTTTCTTT. Its translation: CAISEMGGGVNTEAFF.

The J gene is TRBJ2-5, the V gene TRBV6-6; tentative D call: TRBD2 (5 bases). The germline gives CDR1 MNHNY, CDR2 SVGAGI (reference sequence). The CDR3 sequence is 15 residues long. Deletions cut 0 bases from V and 4 bases from J, with 12 bases between. In nucleotides, the CDR3 is TGTGCCAGCAGTTACTCGAGCCCTCGGGGAGAGACCCAGTACTTC. Its protein is CASSYSSPRGETQYF.

This chain joins TRBV6-1 and TRBJ1-5; no firm D call. The CDR3 runs 15 residues. The germline gives CDR1 MNHNS, CDR2 SASEGT. Trimming removed 2 bases from V and 7 bases from J, with 15 bases in between. The CDR3 DNA reads as TGTGCCAGCAGTGAAAATGTTGGGATGGGACAGCCCCAGCATTTT. Residues: CASSENVGMGQPQHF.

V is TRBV5-6 and J is TRBJ1-1; 7 nucleotides line up with TRBD1. Germline CDR1 is SGHDT and CDR2 is YYEEEE. V dropped 4 bases and J dropped 5; count of bases not matched to a gene: 5. The CDR3 contains 13 residues. The CDR3 bases are TGTGCCAGCAGCAAGACAGGGTTGACTGAAGCTTTCTTT. This codes for CASSKTGLTEAFF.

The chain uses TRBV9 and TRBJ2-2; 7 nucleotides align to TRBD1. From germline, CDR1 is SGDLS and CDR2 YYNGEE. With V trimmed by 0 bases and J by 4 bases, 3 bases remained unmatched. CDR3 length: 15 residues. The CDR3 coding sequence is TGTGCCAGCAGCGTAGGACAGGGCGGCACCGGGGAGCTGTTTTTT. It translates to CASSVGQGGTGELFF. The whole variable domain, filled in from reference TRBV9 and TRBJ2-2, reads DSGVTQTPKHLITATGQRVTLRCSPRSGDLSVYWYQQSLDQGLQFLIQYYNGEERAKGNILERFSAQQFPDLHSELNLSSLELGDSALYFCASSVGQGGTGELFFGEGSRLTVL.

The CDR3 loop reads CASSLDGAMNTEAFF. The CDR3 DNA reads as TGCGCCAGCAGCTTGGACGGGGCAATGAACACTGAAGCTTTCTTT. The V and J genes are TRBV5-1 and TRBJ1-1; D perhaps matches TRBD1 (5 bases). CDR1 is SGHRS, CDR2 YFSETQ, per germline. V was trimmed by 0 bases and J by 0 bases, leaving 9 bases between them. The CDR3 contains 15 residues.

This clone was observed a single time. The chain carries TRBV2 and TRBJ2-3; D may be TRBD2 (5 bases). The CDR3 spans 15 residues. V gave up 4 bases and J gave up 0 bases, with 11 bases separating them. CDR1 SNHLY and CDR2 FYNNEI come from the germline V gene. The CDR3 sequence: CASSVVRTSTDTQYF. The CDR3 DNA follows: TGTGCCAGCAGTGTTGTCAGGACTAGCACAGATACGCAGTATTTT.